The next 15 T cell receptor beta chains were all read from a single sample in a study of blood T cell repertoires in COVID-19. Profiled with immunoSEQ multiplex PCR; TCRdb holds only in-frame clones, not every one. Of roughly 100,000 clones detected, 84% appear once; the ten largest clones hold 12%. Sequenced input: peripheral blood. The receptors originated from a human donor in a cohort sampled during active COVID-19.

This chain joins TRBV30 and TRBJ2-7; D possibly corresponds to TRBD1 (6 bases). V was clipped by 7 bases and J by 4 bases, with 17 bases between them. The CDR3 covers 13 residues. CDR1 GTSNPN and CDR2 SVGIG come from the germline V gene (reference sequence). This CDR3 is CASIRDNLYEQYF. Here the CDR3 DNA reads TGTGCCTCGATTCGGGACAACCTATACGAGCAGTACTTC.

This clone turned up a few times. J is TRBJ1-2 and V is TRBV19; no clear D gene. Germline assignment: CDR1 LNHDA and CDR2 SQIVND (reference sequence). There are 12 residues in the CDR3. Trimming took off 5 bases at V and 7 bases at J, with 11 bases between the two ends. The CDR3 loop reads CASSPERGGYTF. CDR3 sequence (DNA): TGTGCCAGTAGTCCAGAACGGGGTGGCTACACCTTC.

This clone has a single count. The chain uses TRBV19 and TRBJ1-2; D remains ambiguous. The CDR3 sequence is 14 residues long. Germline V CDR1 and CDR2: LNHDA, SQIVND (reference sequence). Between the trimmed V and J ends, which lost 1 base and 4 bases, there was a span of 10 bases. CDR3 in DNA: TGTGCCAGTAGTATAGGAGAGGGCCCCTATGGCTACACCTTC. Amino acids: CASSIGEGPYGYTF.

This chain uses TRBV6-5 with TRBJ2-2; 9 bases align to TRBD2. The ends lost 3 bases at V and 4 bases at J; junction bases unmatched: 6. This CDR3 has 16 amino acids. Germline-derived CDR1 and CDR2 are MNHEY and SVGAGI. CDR3 nucleotides: TGTGCCAGCAGTTATGGTCTAGCGGGGATCACCGGGGAGCTGTTTTTT. It specifies CASSYGLAGITGELFF.

This chain connects TRBV18 to TRBJ1-1; D not certain. The CDR3 is 12 amino acids. Trimming cost V 5 bases and J 2 bases, with 6 bases left between them. The germline V gene encodes CDR1 KGHSH and CDR2 LQKENI. The CDR3: CASSTRNTEAFF. CDR3 DNA sequence: TGTGCCAGCTCAACAAGAAACACTGAAGCTTTCTTT.

The V and J genes are TRBV5-5 and TRBJ2-7, with D possibly being TRBD2 (5 bases). The CDR3 has 14 residues. Germline lookup yields CDR1 SGHKS and CDR2 YYEKEE (reference sequence). Trimming removed 1 base from V and 4 bases from J, with 12 bases in between. CDR3 coding DNA: TGTGCCAGCAGCTTGAGACTGACTATATACGAGCAGTACTTC. Protein: CASSLRLTIYEQYF. The full variable domain, with the rest looked up from reference TRBV5-5 and TRBJ2-7, is DAGVTQSPTHLIKTRGQQVTLRCSPISGHKSVSWYQQVLGQGPQFIFQYYEKEERGRGNFPDRFSARQFPNYSSELNVNALLLGDSALYLCASSLRLTIYEQYFGPGTRLTVT.

V and J are TRBV29-1 and TRBJ1-1; D unclear. V lost 5 bases and J 11 bases, leaving 12 bases between the germline ends. This CDR3 spans 10 amino acids. The germline gives CDR1 SQVTM, CDR2 ANQGSEA. CDR3 residues: CSVMEGWAFF. CDR3 DNA sequence: TGCAGCGTTATGGAGGGTTGGGCTTTCTTT. The whole variable domain, remainder taken from reference TRBV29-1 and TRBJ1-1, is SAVISQKPSRDICQRGTSLTIQCQVDSQVTMMFWYRQQPGQSLTLIATANQGSEATYESGFVIDKFPISRPNLTFSTLTVSNMSPEDSSIYLCSVMEGWAFFGQGTRLTVV.

The V call is TRBV5-1, the J call TRBJ1-4; possibly TRBD1 for D (5 bases). This CDR3 has 15 amino acids. V lost 4 bases to trimming and J lost 0 bases, with 10 bases between them. Germline V gene data show CDR1 as SGHRS and CDR2 as YFSETQ. The CDR3 DNA reads as TGCGCCAGCAGCCACCAGACAGCAACTAATGAAAAACTGTTTTTT. This sequence encodes CASSHQTATNEKLFF.

This clone was counted a single time. This chain uses TRBV30 with TRBJ1-2; D perhaps matches TRBD1 (5 bases). This CDR3 has 15 residues. Trimming removed 2 bases at V and 2 bases at J, with 15 bases between. CDR1 is GTSNPN, CDR2 SVGIG, per germline (reference sequence). CDR3 amino acids: CAWSPSSTDNYGYTF. CDR3 in DNA: TGTGCCTGGAGTCCATCCTCGACAGACAACTATGGCTACACCTTC.

The V call is TRBV6-2 or TRBV6-3, the J call TRBJ1-3; possible D gene TRBD1, 6 bases. V lost 6 bases and J 4 bases, leaving 10 bases between the germline ends. The CDR3 sequence is 13 residues long. From germline, CDR1 is MNHEY and CDR2 SVGEGT. CDR3 sequence: CASSRDTGNTIYF. The DNA of the CDR3 is TGTGCCAGCAGCCGGGACACCGGAAACACCATATATTTT.

V is TRBV4-1 and J is TRBJ1-2; 7 bases are shared with TRBD1. Germline CDR1 is MGHRA and CDR2 is YSYEKL. V lost 4 bases and J lost 2; bases outside the gene matches: 4. The CDR3 runs 14 residues. CDR3 in amino acids: CASSRQGQNYGYTF. CDR3 in DNA: TGCGCCAGCAGCCGACAGGGACAGAACTATGGCTACACCTTC.

This clone appeared once. V is TRBV7-9 and J is TRBJ2-5; 7 bases map to TRBD2. V gave up 7 bases and J gave up 2 bases; unmatched junction bases: 13. Germline V lookup: CDR1 SEHNR, CDR2 FQNEAQ (reference sequence). The CDR3 has 16 residues. CDR3 sequence (DNA): TGTGCCAGCACCCCGGGGCTAGCGGTAGTTCAAGAGACCCAGTACTTC. It encodes CASTPGLAVVQETQYF.

This clone was seen only once. Other DNA sequences in this specimen translate into the identical CDR3. V usage is TRBV5-1 and J usage is TRBJ2-3; the D gene is possibly TRBD1 (5 bases). V was shortened by 0 bases and J by 0 bases, with 8 bases between the two germline ends. Per germline, CDR1 SGHRS and CDR2 YFSETQ. The CDR3 consists of 15 residues. The CDR3 reads CASSLAPGSTDTQYF. The DNA for the CDR3 is TGCGCCAGCAGCTTGGCCCCAGGGAGCACAGATACGCAGTATTTT. The full variable domain, its missing parts supplied by reference TRBV5-1 and TRBJ2-3, is KAGVTQTPRYLIKTRGQQVTLSCSPISGHRSVSWYQQTPGQGLQFLFEYFSETQRNKGNFPGRFSGRQFSNSRSEMNVSTLELGDSALYLCASSLAPGSTDTQYFGPGTRLTVL.

This chain uses TRBV2 with TRBJ1-5, with D possibly matching TRBD1 (5 bases). CDR1 and CDR2 from the germline V gene are SNHLY and FYNNEI. The V end was cut by 3 bases, the J end by 6 bases, with 18 bases between. The CDR3 extends over 16 amino acids. Written as DNA, the CDR3 is TGTGCCAGCAGTGATCTAGTACAGGCTTCGAGTCAGCCCCAGCATTTT. It yields the protein CASSDLVQASSQPQHF. Supplemented by reference TRBV2 and TRBJ1-5, the full variable domain reads EPEVTQTPSHQVTQMGQEVILRCVPISNHLYFYWYRQILGQKVEFLVSFYNNEISEKSEIFDDQFSVERPDGSNFTLKIRSTKLEDSAMYFCASSDLVQASSQPQHFGDGTRLSIL.

This sequence joins TRBV5-1 and TRBJ1-1; D is unclear. The CDR3 consists of 14 residues. CDR1 is SGHRS, CDR2 YFSETQ, per germline. V gave up 0 bases and J gave up 1 base, with 7 bases separating them. CDR3 loop: CASSLEHTNTEAFF. The CDR3, as DNA: TGCGCCAGCAGCTTGGAACACACGAACACTGAAGCTTTCTTT.